This TCR beta chain was documented in a study of post-analysis software for immune sequencing data. Study-wide points: When patients were compared with controls, 4 or 5 TRBV segments were more frequent, TRBV5-6, TRBV5-1 and TRBV20-1 among them.

Unique molecular identifiers tagged the TCR beta cDNA libraries. TCRdb used MiXCR to reprocess the PCR reads, holding one entry per CDR3 protein. Here the sample spans some 700,000 distinct CDR3 sequences, roughly three fifths being singletons. This CDR3 is 16 amino acids long. Germline V gene data show CDR1 as SGHNT and CDR2 as YENEEA. As regards this clonotype: Its antigen is unidentified.

The V and J genes are TRBV11-3 and TRBJ2-1; 12 bases line up with TRBD2. The DNA end is more similar to TRBJ2-7, so the J call may be wrong. The sequenced material came from blood. The receptor comes from a girl aged 2 to 9 with multiple sclerosis. The CDR3 sequence: CASSEGLAGTRNEQYF. CDR3 bases: TGTGCCAGCAGCGAAGGACTAGCGGGGACCCGAAATGAGCAGTACTTC.